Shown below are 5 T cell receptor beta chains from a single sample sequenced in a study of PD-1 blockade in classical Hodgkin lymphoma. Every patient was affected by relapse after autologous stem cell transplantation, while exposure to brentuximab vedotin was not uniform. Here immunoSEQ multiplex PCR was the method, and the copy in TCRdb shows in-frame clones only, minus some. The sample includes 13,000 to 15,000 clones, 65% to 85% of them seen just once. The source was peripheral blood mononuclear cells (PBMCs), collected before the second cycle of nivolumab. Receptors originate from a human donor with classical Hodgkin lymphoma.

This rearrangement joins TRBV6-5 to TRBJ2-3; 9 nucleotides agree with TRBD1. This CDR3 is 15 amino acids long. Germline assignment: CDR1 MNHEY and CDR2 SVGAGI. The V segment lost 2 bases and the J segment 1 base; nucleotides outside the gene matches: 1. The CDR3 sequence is CASSYGTGRTDTQYF. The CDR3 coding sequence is TGTGCCAGCAGTTACGGGACAGGGCGCACAGATACGCAGTATTTT.

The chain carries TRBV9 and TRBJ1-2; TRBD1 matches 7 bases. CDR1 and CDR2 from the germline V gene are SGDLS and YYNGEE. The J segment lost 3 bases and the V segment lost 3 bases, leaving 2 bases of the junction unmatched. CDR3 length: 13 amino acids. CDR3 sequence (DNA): TGTGCCAGCAGCGCCGGACAGGACTATGGCTACACCTTC. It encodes CASSAGQDYGYTF.

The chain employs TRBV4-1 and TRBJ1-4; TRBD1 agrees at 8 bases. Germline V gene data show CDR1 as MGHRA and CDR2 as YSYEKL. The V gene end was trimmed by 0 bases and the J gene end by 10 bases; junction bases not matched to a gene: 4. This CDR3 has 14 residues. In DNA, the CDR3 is TGCGCCAGCAGCCAAGAAAGTGGGACAGGAAAACTGTTTTTT. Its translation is CASSQESGTGKLFF.

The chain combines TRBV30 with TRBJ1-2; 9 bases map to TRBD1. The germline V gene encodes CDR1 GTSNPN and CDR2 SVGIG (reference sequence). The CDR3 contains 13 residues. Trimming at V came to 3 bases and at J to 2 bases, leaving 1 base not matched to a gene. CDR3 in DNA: TGTGCCTGGAGGACAGGGGGAAACTATGGCTACACCTTC. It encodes CAWRTGGNYGYTF.

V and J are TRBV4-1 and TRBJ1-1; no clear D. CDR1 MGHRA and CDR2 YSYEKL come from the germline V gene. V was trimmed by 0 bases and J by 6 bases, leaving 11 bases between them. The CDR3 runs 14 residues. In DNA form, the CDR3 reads TGCGCCAGCAGCCAAGATGAGACGGTCCCTGAAGCTTTCTTT. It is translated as CASSQDETVPEAFF.